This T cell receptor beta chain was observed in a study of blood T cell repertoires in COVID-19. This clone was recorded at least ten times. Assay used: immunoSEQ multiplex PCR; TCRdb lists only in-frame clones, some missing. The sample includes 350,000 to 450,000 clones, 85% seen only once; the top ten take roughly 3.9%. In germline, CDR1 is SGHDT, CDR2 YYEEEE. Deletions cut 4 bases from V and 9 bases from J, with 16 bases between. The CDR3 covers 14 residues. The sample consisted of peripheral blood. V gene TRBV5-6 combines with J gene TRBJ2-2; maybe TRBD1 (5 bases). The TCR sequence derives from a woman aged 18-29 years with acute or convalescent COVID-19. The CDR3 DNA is TGTGCCAGCAGCGGGCAGGGTGCTAACCGGGAGCTGTTTTTT. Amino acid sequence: CASSGQGANRELFF. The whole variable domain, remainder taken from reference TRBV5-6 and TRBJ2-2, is DAGVTQSPTHLIKTRGQQVTLRCSPKSGHDTVSWYQQALGQGPQFIFQYYEEEERQRGNFPDRFSGHQFPNYSSELNVNALLLGDSALYLCASSGQGANRELFFGEGSRLTVL.